The following is a T cell receptor (beta chain) sequence with its context. Germline V lookup: CDR1 MNHNY, CDR2 SVGAGI (reference sequence). The CDR3 covers 13 residues. V lost 6 bases to trimming and J lost 2 bases, with 9 bases between them. The data stem from a study of T-cell reconstitution after alpha-beta-depleted transplantation in children. Unique molecular identifiers were incorporated into the prepared TCRbeta library. MiXCR was run by TCRdb on the PCR reads, yielding one entry per CDR3 protein. This sample has roughly 190,000 distinct CDR3 sequences, with approximately 15% found just once. The J gene is TRBJ2-3, the V gene TRBV6-6; perhaps TRBD1 as D (6 bases). The specimen was PBMCs from the stem cell graft donor, collected from the stem cell graft. The sequence was obtained from a human donor who donated a stem cell graft to a child with acute lymphoblastic leukemia. In nucleotides, the CDR3 is TGTGCCAGCAGAGGACAGCTCACAGATACGCAGTATTTT. As protein: CASRGQLTDTQYF.